This T cell receptor (beta chain) was sequenced during a study of graft-versus-host responses after intestinal transplantation. Study as a whole: Isolated intestinal, liver-intestinal, or multivisceral transplants were what recipients had. Anti-thymocyte globulin served as induction for all recipients, who then took tacrolimus and steroids for 2 to 4 years. Broader study findings: GvH clonotypes were identified within recipient marrow, with a subset emerging first in ileum or blood.

A remark on this clone: Its antigen is not identified.

Trimming left V 4 bases short and J 0 bases short, with 10 bases between. CDR3 length: 15 amino acids. The V gene's germline CDR1 is MNHEY and CDR2 SMNVEV (reference sequence). Only in-frame clones appear in the TCRdb table, and some are missing; sequencing was by immunoSEQ multiplex PCR. The sample holds more than 85,000 clones, about 94% seen once. The chain carries TRBV27 and TRBJ1-5; no firm D call. This receptor was taken from a human donor who received an intestinal transplant. Sequenced here: unstimulated CD8+ T cells sorted from spleen or lymph node cells, sampled before intestinal transplant. In DNA form, the CDR3 reads TGTGCCAGCAGTTACAGTCCAAATAGCAATCAGCCCCAGCATTTT. Its protein is CASSYSPNSNQPQHF.